Below are 14 T cell receptor beta chains sequenced from a single sample in a study of blood T cell repertoires in COVID-19. The method was immunoSEQ multiplex PCR; TCRdb's version includes in-frame clones alone and lacks a portion of them. Of 140,000 to 150,000 clones listed, approximately 84% are singletons. The sample was PBMCs or T cells enriched from blood (not recorded which). The source is a woman aged 50 to 65 with acute COVID-19.

The chain joins TRBV5-1 to TRBJ1-2, with TRBD1 as a possible D gene (6 bases). Germline CDR1 SGHRS, CDR2 YFSETQ. The CDR3 has 13 residues. With 3 bases removed from V and 5 bases from J, the gap between germline ends came to 11 bases. CDR3 bases: TGCGCCAGCAGCTGGGACACACTGTATGGCTACACCTTC. Translation: CASSWDTLYGYTF. Combining the CDR3 with reference TRBV5-1 and TRBJ1-2 gives the whole variable domain KAGVTQTPRYLIKTRGQQVTLSCSPISGHRSVSWYQQTPGQGLQFLFEYFSETQRNKGNFPGRFSGRQFSNSRSEMNVSTLELGDSALYLCASSWDTLYGYTFGSGTRLTVV.

The genes are TRBV9 and TRBJ2-5; D is unresolved. The germline V and J ends were trimmed by 0 bases and 5 bases, with 14 bases remaining between them. The CDR3 runs 15 residues. The germline V gene encodes CDR1 SGDLS and CDR2 YYNGEE. CDR3 in amino acids: CASSVGSSRSETQYF. The CDR3, as DNA: TGTGCCAGCAGCGTAGGTAGTAGCCGGAGCGAGACCCAGTACTTC.

The V gene is TRBV30, the J gene TRBJ1-1, with D possibly TRBD1 on 6 matching bases. The CDR3 spans 13 residues. Trimming removed 3 bases at V and 10 bases at J, with 18 bases between. Germline V gene data show CDR1 as GTSNPN and CDR2 as SVGIG (reference sequence). CDR3 sequence (DNA): TGTGCCTGGAGGGACAGCCGATTGCCCGGAGCTTTCTTT. Protein product: CAWRDSRLPGAFF.

The chain has TRBV6-5 and TRBJ2-1, with TRBD1 as a possible D gene (5 bases). Deletions cut 0 bases from V and 9 bases from J, with 12 bases between. Germline V CDR1 and CDR2: MNHEY, SVGAGI. The CDR3 length is 14 residues. The CDR3 coding sequence is TGTGCCAGCAGTTACTCAACAGGTACGACTGAGCAGTTCTTC. Amino acid sequence: CASSYSTGTTEQFF.

This clone was observed a single time. The chain links TRBV27 to TRBJ1-5; D ambiguous. The CDR3 sequence is 14 residues long. V was pared by 4 bases and J by 2 bases, with 9 bases between. Germline CDR1 is MNHEY and CDR2 is SMNVEV (reference sequence). CDR3 protein: CASSSLRGNQPQHF. The CDR3 DNA reads TGTGCCAGCAGTTCCCTCCGAGGCAATCAGCCCCAGCATTTT.

This sequence joins TRBV20-1 and TRBJ1-2; TRBD1 matches at 7 bases. The CDR3 has 13 amino acids. CDR1 and CDR2 (germline): DFQATT, SNEGSKA (reference sequence). Trimming cost V 3 bases and J 1 base; bases outside gene matches: 2. The CDR3 reads CSASYRGNYGYTF. The CDR3 DNA is TGCAGTGCTAGTTACAGGGGTAACTATGGCTACACCTTC.

V usage is TRBV14 and J usage is TRBJ2-7, with a possible D match to TRBD2 (5 bases). CDR3 length: 14 residues. Germline CDR1 is SGHDN and CDR2 is FVKESK. Trimming took 1 base from V and 6 from J, leaving 13 bases between them. This chain's CDR3 is CASSQGLSVIEQYF. CDR3 bases: TGTGCCAGCAGCCAAGGTCTTAGCGTAATCGAGCAGTACTTC.

This chain joins TRBV27 and TRBJ1-5, with a tentative D call TRBD1 (5 bases). Trimming removed 6 bases at V and 7 bases at J, with 10 bases between. CDR1 MNHEY and CDR2 SMNVEV come from the germline V gene (reference sequence). This CDR3 is built from 12 residues. The CDR3 nucleotides are TGTGCCAGCAGAAAGGAGGGGCAGCCCCAGCATTTT. This codes for CASRKEGQPQHF.

J is TRBJ2-7 and V is TRBV5-4, with 8 bases aligning to TRBD1. CDR3 length equals 15 residues. Germline loops: CDR1 SGHNT, CDR2 YYREEE (reference sequence). J lost 7 bases, V lost 2 bases, and 11 bases had no gene match. The DNA for the CDR3 is TGTGCCAGCAGCTTACCTAGGACAGGGCCAAGGGAGCAGTACTTC. Translated, it gives CASSLPRTGPREQYF.

The V call is TRBV19, the J call TRBJ1-5; D may be TRBD1 (6 bases). The V gene's germline CDR1 is LNHDA and CDR2 SQIVND (reference sequence). Trimming took 11 bases from V and 0 from J, leaving 14 bases between them. CDR3 length equals 14 residues. CDR3 region: CAASRQDSNQPQHF. The CDR3 DNA follows: TGTGCCGCTTCCCGACAGGATAGCAATCAGCCCCAGCATTTT.

V usage is TRBV28 and J usage is TRBJ1-3; D is possibly TRBD1 (5 bases). The germline gives CDR1 MDHEN, CDR2 SYDVKM. The V gene lost 8 bases and the J gene lost 0 bases, with 14 bases spanning the gap. The CDR3 totals 15 residues. The CDR3 loop is CASLSAGYSGNTIYF. CDR3 DNA: TGTGCCAGCCTGTCGGCAGGGTACTCTGGAAACACCATATATTTT.

The chain joins TRBV6-5 to TRBJ2-2, with TRBD1 identical over 10 bases. This CDR3 spans 14 amino acids. Per germline, CDR1 MNHEY and CDR2 SVGAGI. The junction had 4 bases not matched to a gene; V was cut back by 7 bases and J by 5 bases. The CDR3 coding sequence is TGTGCCAGCATGACAGGGGGCTCGACCGGGGAGCTGTTTTTT. Protein: CASMTGGSTGELFF.

This clone was recorded a few times. This rearrangement joins TRBV3-1 (or the pseudogene TRBV3-2) to TRBJ2-7; the match to TRBD2 covers 10 bases. Per the germline V gene, CDR1 is LGHDT and CDR2 is YNNKEL (reference sequence). V shed 4 bases and J 3 bases; nucleotides not matched to a gene: 3. The CDR3 is 14 amino acids. The CDR3 DNA reads TGTGCCAGCAGCCTTGGACTAGCGGACTACGAGCAGTACTTC. It encodes CASSLGLADYEQYF.

The DNA for the CDR3 is TGTGCCATCGGTTCTTGGAGTCAGCCCCAGCATTTT. This gives the protein CAIGSWSQPQHF. V gene TRBV10-3 combines with J gene TRBJ1-5; D gene ambiguous. Germline lookup yields CDR1 ENHRY and CDR2 SYGVKD. The CDR3 runs 12 residues. Trimming pared 8 bases from V and 6 bases from J, leaving 11 bases between.